Each of the 23 T cell receptor beta chains below was sequenced from the same sample in a study of human T cells and chemical hapten exposure. Time point reported: patch test 1, 2 weeks after DPC sensitization. Stated treatment: therapeutic diphenylcyclopropenone sensitization with weekly scalp DPC. TCRdb fed the RACE reads into MiXCR, producing one record per CDR3 protein. The repertoire holds some 400,000 distinct CDR3 sequences, with more than 4.5% as singletons. The sample here was whole blood, taken in connection with sensitization to the hapten diphenylcyclopropenone (DPC). These receptors came from a woman between 50 and 59 years old with alopecia areata. Some clones in this sample may be carry-over from other donors' samples.

This clonotype was detected a few times. The rearrangement uses TRBV2 and TRBJ2-5; D is possibly TRBD2 (5 bases). Trimming cost V 7 bases and J 2 bases, with 17 bases left between them. Germline CDR1 SNHLY, CDR2 FYNNEI. This CDR3 spans 15 amino acids. The CDR3: CASNYPTRTQETQYF. CDR3 DNA sequence: TGTGCCAGCAACTATCCGACTCGGACTCAAGAGACCCAGTACTTC.

This clonotype was counted between two and nine times. CDR3 DNA: TGTGCCAGCAGCCAACAGGGGAGAAACATTCAGTACTTC. This gives the protein CASSQQGRNIQYF. The gene calls are TRBV14 and TRBJ2-4; the D gene is possibly TRBD1 (6 bases). The CDR3 length is 13 residues. V gave up 2 bases and J gave up 6 bases, with 8 bases separating them. Germline loops: CDR1 SGHDN, CDR2 FVKESK.

The table lists this clonotype with a few counts. The V and J genes are TRBV2 and TRBJ2-7; maybe TRBD1 (6 bases). CDR1 and CDR2 from the germline V gene are SNHLY and FYNNEI. Trimming left V 6 bases short and J 6 bases short, with 15 bases between. The CDR3 extends over 13 amino acids. CDR3 DNA: TGTGCCAGCAGCCTACAGGGTTCCGTCGAGCAGTACTTC. It translates to CASSLQGSVEQYF.

J is TRBJ2-5 and V is TRBV28, with D perhaps assigned TRBD1 or TRBD2 (6 bases each). V lost 3 bases, J lost 3 bases, and 20 bases lay in between. The CDR3 has 17 amino acids. CDR1 is MDHEN, CDR2 SYDVKM, per germline. As DNA, the CDR3 is TGTGCCAGCAGTTTTTCATCCACGGGGGCCCGGGAAGAGACCCAGTACTTC. It yields the protein CASSFSSTGAREETQYF.

This rearrangement joins TRBV15 to TRBJ2-3; 8 bases fit TRBD2. The V gene's germline CDR1 is LNHNV and CDR2 YYDKDF (reference sequence). V gave up 1 base and J gave up 7 bases; unmatched junction bases: 7. The CDR3 spans 15 residues. CDR3: CATSRGGSGSYTQYF. For the CDR3, the DNA is TGTGCCACCAGCAGAGGAGGAAGCGGGAGTTATACGCAGTATTTT.

The V call is TRBV7-2, the J call TRBJ2-3; 8 nucleotides align to TRBD2. Germline assignment: CDR1 SGHTA and CDR2 FQGNSA. The CDR3 covers 19 residues. J gave up 3 bases and V 5 bases, and 19 bases lay outside the gene matches. The CDR3 here is CASSLTHKPGGRMTDTQYF. The CDR3 DNA reads TGTGCCAGCAGCCTCACTCATAAGCCGGGGGGGCGGATGACAGATACGCAGTATTTT.

This clonotype was seen at least ten times. The DNA of the CDR3 is TGTGCCAGCAGTTTCGTCTCTGGAAACACCATATATTTT. Protein product: CASSFVSGNTIYF. The chain employs TRBV12-3 or TRBV12-4 and TRBJ1-3; no clear D gene. V gave up 3 bases and J gave up 0 bases, with 3 bases separating them. The CDR3 loop spans 13 amino acids.

This clonotype was counted between two and nine times. V gene TRBV10-3 combines with J gene TRBJ2-3; D tentatively reads TRBD1 or TRBD2 (5 bases each). This CDR3 spans 15 amino acids. Deletions cut 4 bases from V and 1 base from J, with 12 bases between. Germline values: CDR1 ENHRY, CDR2 SYGVKD. The CDR3 coding sequence is TGTGCCATCAGTGGAGGGCAGGGAGGCACAGATACGCAGTATTTT. Its protein is CAISGGQGGTDTQYF.

CDR3 coding DNA: TGCGCCAGCAGCCTAAGACAGACCCAAGAGACCCAGTACTTC. This encodes CASSLRQTQETQYF. This rearrangement joins TRBV5-1 to TRBJ2-5; a weak D match, TRBD1 (5 bases). CDR1 is SGHRS and CDR2 is YFSETQ in the germline V gene. CDR3 length equals 14 residues. Trimming shortened V by 4 bases and J by 1 base, and 11 bases separated the two germline ends.

This clonotype was counted many times. The chain joins TRBV5-1 to TRBJ2-5, with D possibly called TRBD1 or TRBD2 (6 bases each). The V gene's germline CDR1 is SGHRS and CDR2 YFSETQ. Trimming shortened V by 4 bases and J by 0 bases, and 7 bases separated the two germline ends. This CDR3 has 13 residues. In DNA form, the CDR3 reads TGCGCCAGCAGCAGGGGGGACCAAGAGACCCAGTACTTC. This sequence encodes CASSRGDQETQYF.

This chain uses TRBV29-1 with TRBJ2-2, with 7 bases fitting TRBD2. Trimming removed 3 bases from V and 4 bases from J; junction bases left unmatched: 2. The CDR3 is 13 residues long. Germline V lookup: CDR1 SQVTM, CDR2 ANQGSEA. CDR3: CSVDREGTGELFF. The CDR3 coding sequence is TGCAGCGTTGACAGGGAGGGCACCGGGGAGCTGTTTTTT.

This clonotype was recorded at least ten times. This chain connects TRBV7-9 to TRBJ1-1; D is unresolved. Per the germline V gene, CDR1 is SEHNR and CDR2 is FQNEAQ (reference sequence). The CDR3 is 13 residues long. The germline V and J ends were trimmed by 5 bases and 3 bases, with 10 bases remaining between them. In DNA form, the CDR3 reads TGTGCCAGCAGCCCTCACTCGGACACTGAAGCTTTCTTT. This gives the protein CASSPHSDTEAFF.

This clonotype appeared many times. CDR3 in amino acids: CASRDEDTSGSSPLHF. The CDR3 nucleotides are TGTGCCAGCAGGGATGAGGACACTTCTGGGAGTTCACCCCTCCACTTT. This chain uses TRBV4-2 with TRBJ1-6, with D maybe TRBD1 (5 bases). The length of the CDR3 is 16 residues. Germline loops: CDR1 LGHNA, CDR2 YNFKEQ. The V gene lost 6 bases and the J gene lost 9 bases, with 21 bases spanning the gap.

This clonotype has only a few counts. The CDR3 DNA sequence: TGTGCCAGTAGTATATGGGGGAATGGCTACACCTTC. Its translation: CASSIWGNGYTF. The chain is built from TRBV19 and TRBJ1-2, with a possible D match to TRBD1 (5 bases). V lost 2 bases and J lost 6, with 7 bases in between. Looked up from germline, CDR1 is LNHDA and CDR2 is SQIVND (reference sequence). This CDR3 is 12 amino acids long.

This clonotype was found many times. J is TRBJ2-5 and V is TRBV27; the D gene could be TRBD1 or TRBD2 (6 bases each). V lost 6 bases and J 2 bases, leaving 13 bases between the germline ends. Germline CDR1 MNHEY, CDR2 SMNVEV (reference sequence). The CDR3 is 14 residues long. The CDR3 coding sequence is TGTGCCAGCAGGGGGGGCGGGAATCAAGAGACCCAGTACTTC. This gives the protein CASRGGGNQETQYF.

This clonotype was detected many times. The chain combines TRBV12-3 or TRBV12-4 with TRBJ2-6; 8 bases line up with TRBD1. The CDR3 runs 17 residues. With 1 base clipped from V and 4 bases from J, the junction kept 6 bases outside the gene matches. The CDR3 DNA follows: TGTGCCAGCAGTTTAGGGCAGGGGGCCGCGGGGGCCAACGTCCTGACTTTC. Translation: CASSLGQGAAGANVLTF.

This clonotype was seen a few times. The chain has TRBV13 and TRBJ2-3, with D tentatively TRBD2 (5 bases). V lost 2 bases and J lost 6, with 12 bases in between. Germline CDR1 and CDR2: PRHDT and FYEKMQ (reference sequence). This CDR3 comprises 14 residues. CDR3 bases: TGTGCCAGCAGCTTACAGGACTGGGCTGATACGCAGTATTTT. Its translation is CASSLQDWADTQYF.

This clonotype has only a few counts. This chain links TRBV12-3 or TRBV12-4 with TRBJ2-1, with 7 bases lining up with TRBD2. The CDR3 loop spans 16 amino acids. The V gene end was trimmed by 4 bases and the J gene end by 3 bases; junction bases not matched to a gene: 9. The CDR3 protein is CASSSGSAGYYNEQFF. The CDR3 bases are TGTGCCAGCAGTTCAGGGTCAGCGGGATACTACAATGAGCAGTTCTTC.

This clonotype occurred many times. The J gene is TRBJ1-1, the V gene TRBV6-1, with D perhaps matching TRBD1 (6 bases). The CDR3 loop spans 15 amino acids. The V end lost 1 base, the J end lost 6 bases, and 15 bases lay between the germline ends. Germline loops: CDR1 MNHNS, CDR2 SASEGT. The CDR3 DNA reads TGTGCCAGCAGTGAAGGGACAGTTCGAGGCGCTGAAGCTTTCTTT. Protein sequence: CASSEGTVRGAEAFF.

V is TRBV12-3 or TRBV12-4 and J is TRBJ2-3; no reliable D call. V was clipped by 5 bases and J by 0 bases, with 12 bases between them. This CDR3 is 15 amino acids long. The CDR3 DNA is TGTGCCAGCAGTCAGACAATTTCTAGCACAGATACGCAGTATTTT. It codes for CASSQTISSTDTQYF.

This clonotype was detected many times. V and J are TRBV10-3 and TRBJ2-3; the match to TRBD1 covers 7 bases. Germline values: CDR1 ENHRY, CDR2 SYGVKD. The CDR3 length is 16 residues. The trim removed 2 bases at V and 2 bases at J, leaving 7 bases unmatched. The CDR3 protein is CAISEGERGLTDTQYF. The CDR3 DNA reads as TGTGCCATCAGTGAGGGGGAGAGGGGGCTCACAGATACGCAGTATTTT.

CDR3 DNA sequence: TGTGCCAGCAGCTCGCTCGGGGACAGCTCTTCTACCGAGCAGTACTTC. Its translation: CASSSLGDSSSTEQYF. This sequence joins TRBV7-8 and TRBJ2-7; 7 nucleotides match TRBD1. CDR3 size: 16 residues. Trimming cost V 4 bases and J 6 bases; bases outside gene matches: 15. From germline, CDR1 is SGHVS and CDR2 FQNEAQ. Complete variable domain (other parts from reference TRBV7-8 and TRBJ2-7): GAGVSQSPRYKVAKRGQDVALRCDPISGHVSLFWYQQALGQGPEFLTYFQNEAQLDKSGLPSDRFFAERPEGSVSTLKIQRTQQEDSAVYLCASSSLGDSSSTEQYFGPGTRLTVT.

This clonotype was seen ten or more times. V is TRBV24-1 and J is TRBJ2-2, with 11 positions matching TRBD2. The CDR3 has 18 residues. Per germline, CDR1 KGHDR and CDR2 SFDVKD. Trimming at V came to 0 bases and at J to 1 base, leaving 3 bases not matched to a gene. CDR3 in DNA: TGTGCCACCAGTGATTTGCCGACTAGCGGGGAGAACACCGGGGAGCTGTTTTTT. It specifies CATSDLPTSGENTGELFF.